The entry below gives a single TCR beta chain sequence along with its context. The antigen remains unidentified. The primer mix had 60 Vbeta and 13 Jbeta primers. Profiling relied on immunoSEQ multiplex PCR, and the TCRdb table lists in-frame clones only, not all of them. The table records about 150,000 clones, roughly 77% of them present only once. The CDR3 extends over 13 amino acids. Germline values: CDR1 LGHNA, CDR2 YNFKEQ. V lost 10 bases and J lost 0, with 11 bases in between. This record comes from a study of cytomegalovirus exposure and HLA in healthy donors. Study-level findings and limits: CMV antigen specificity was confirmed in vitro for a few CMV-associated chains.

The specimen was PBMCs. This receptor was identified in a male donor in good health and CMV-seronegative. This chain joins TRBV4-2 and TRBJ2-3; D is undetermined. The CDR3 nucleotides read TGTGCCAAGAAGCTTTTTAGCACAGATACGCAGTATTTT. It codes for CAKKLFSTDTQYF.